The clone carrying this TCR beta chain has a handful of counts. The data were obtained in a study of cytomegalovirus exposure and HLA in healthy donors. Germline V gene sequence: CDR1 SGDLS, CDR2 YYNGEE. The ends were cut back, 0 bases at V and 2 bases at J, with 5 bases in the middle. The CDR3 is 13 amino acids. The PCR employed 60 Vbeta primers together with 13 Jbeta primers. TCRdb keeps only in-frame clones here, not all; method: immunoSEQ multiplex PCR. The table includes about 120,000 clones, roughly 9% detected once. The receptor's source is a woman aged 40 to 50 in good health and CMV-seropositive. The genes are TRBV9 and TRBJ1-1; D is unresolved. Material: PBMCs. CDR3 DNA: TGTGCCAGCAGCGTAGCAGTAAACACTGAAGCTTTCTTT. As protein: CASSVAVNTEAFF.